This TCR beta chain was documented in a study of T cells after yellow fever vaccination (dated by TCRdb to about 2019). Background on the whole study: The SMART-Seq v4 Ultra Low Input RNA kit was used to prepare libraries from fractions with low cell numbers. Blood was drawn at multiple timepoints before and after primary and secondary immunization, with bulk PBMC replicates and cell subsets isolated. To track T-cell clones before and after primary and booster YFV17D yellow fever vaccination, bulk TCR alpha and beta repertoires were sequenced longitudinally. The cohort comprised two healthy male donors, one aged 18 to 30 and one aged 30 to 39 years. Paper-wide results and their limitations: Computational filtering was required because FACS-sorted repertoires could contain abundant contaminating clonotypes from the bulk population. Compared with the primary T-cell response, the secondary T-cell response was faster but weaker, reaching its peak on day 5 rather than on day 15. A small share of clonotypes occurred in both CD4 and CD8 compartments, likely arising from convergent recombination. Only a couple of donors were included in the study, so the extent to which the findings can be generalized is limited. After the booster, most of the clones that had expanded following primary vaccination were detected again (roughly 97% of CD4 and roughly nine tenths of CD8), which suggests that memory was broadly maintained.

This clonotype was detected only a few times. What this receptor recognizes is not known. No base qualities exist here, and no much larger clone lies one base off it. TCR cDNA was synthesized by 5'RACE template switching, which introduced a universal primer site and unique molecular identifiers. cDNA synthesis was primed from both the TCR alpha and TCR beta constant segments. Library amplification involved two PCR steps, and the second step added sample barcodes and sequencing adapters. Libraries were sequenced on Illumina HiSeq 2500 (2x100 bp) or NovaSeq (2x150 bp). The published analysis was carried out like this. Demultiplexing of reads and collapsing into UMI consensus sequences were performed with MIGEC, and V(D)J alignment was carried out with MiXCR. Clonotypes responding to the vaccine were identified with edgeR on replicate PBMC samples, with the criteria of FDR below 0.01 and a log2 fold change above 5 up to day 15. Each bulk clonotype received a CD4 or CD8 identity based on whether the sequenced CD4 or CD8 repertoire contained that clonotype at higher abundance. TCRdb reworked the public reads: Q25 trimming with fastp, MiXCR clone assembly, productive beta chains retained. Duplicate CDR3 protein sequences are folded into a single record with the most common DNA and genes. These V and J calls derive from TCRdb rather than the authors' analysis. The sample data list just under 600,000 distinct CDR3 sequences, and approximately 13% of these were observed just once. About an eighth of the sample is held by the ten biggest clonotypes.

Taken with the paper, the label for treatment or condition translates to: live attenuated yellow fever vaccine strain. At every blood-draw timepoint, two biological replicates of bulk PBMCs were collected. PBMCs were isolated from peripheral blood using a standard Ficoll-Paque protocol. TriZol was used to extract RNA from bulk PBMCs, CD4 and CD8 fractions, and dextramer-positive and dextramer-negative fractions. From the cysteine up to the phenylalanine, the CDR3 has a length of 17 residues. The retained sequence is limited to the CDR3, 51 bases, with the frame set at the first base. The germline V gene sets CDR1 to KGHSH and CDR2 to LQKENI. Relative to germline, V is 2 bases shorter and J is 0 bases shorter, with 14 bases between their ends.

The receptor comes from a young man who received the YFV17D yellow fever vaccine. Here the chain combines TRBV18 and TRBJ1-3; the D gene is not confidently resolved. The source was PBMCs, collected on the day of the yellow fever booster vaccination. Here the CDR3 is given as CASSPSVGLNSGNTIYF. DNA sequence: TGTGCCAGCTCACCAAGTGTCGGGCTTAACTCTGGAAACACCATATATTTT.